The rows below give T cell receptor beta chains drawn from one sample of a study of blood T cells in healthy people across ages. TCRdb recomputed calls from the 5' RACE reads with MiXCR, one row per CDR3 protein. The sample shows about 930,000 distinct CDR3 sequences, about 27% of them seen only once. These data are also associated with another study on T cells of mothers and their children.

Sequencing used blood. The receptors shown here come from a woman in her thirties or forties in good health. Both conserved end residues are part of each CDR3. The D gene is left open where the match is weak. Size is omitted from some rows. Given values are once, few, many or a class for expanded clones.

d_call: NA; v_call: TRBV12-3/TRBV12-4; clone_size: many; cdr3_length: 14; j_call: TRBJ1-1; cdr3_nt: TGTGCCAGCCTCCGGGGGGGGGGCGGCACTGAAGCTTTCTTT; cdr3_aa: CASLRGGGGTEAFF
d_call: NA; v_call: TRBV2; clone_size: NA; cdr3_length: 14; j_call: TRBJ1-4; cdr3_nt: TGTGCCAGCAGTTTCACAGGGACTAATGAAAAACTGTTTTTT; cdr3_aa: CASSFTGTNEKLFF
d_call: TRBD2; v_call: TRBV20-1; clone_size: few; cdr3_length: 16; j_call: TRBJ2-3; cdr3_nt: TGCAGTGCTAGTTTAAATAGCGGGGGGTTCACAGATACGCAGTATTTT; cdr3_aa: CSASLNSGGFTDTQYF
d_call: TRBD1; v_call: TRBV12-3/TRBV12-4; clone_size: few; cdr3_length: 12; j_call: TRBJ1-1; cdr3_nt: TGTGCCAGCAGCCCGACAGGGGGGCGAGCTTTCTTT; cdr3_aa: CASSPTGGRAFF
d_call: TRBD2; v_call: TRBV4-2; clone_size: NA; cdr3_length: 17; j_call: TRBJ2-7; cdr3_nt: TGTGCCATCAGTGAGACAGAGACTAGCGGGAGGCCGTGGGAGCAGTACTTC; cdr3_aa: CAISETETSGRPWEQYF
d_call: NA; v_call: TRBV3-1; clone_size: many; cdr3_length: 13; j_call: TRBJ2-7; cdr3_nt: TGTGCCAGCAGCCATGGCGGGGGCGACGAGCAGTACTTC; cdr3_aa: CASSHGGGDEQYF
d_call: NA; v_call: TRBV20-1; clone_size: NA; cdr3_length: 14; j_call: TRBJ2-1; cdr3_nt: TGCAGTGCTGAGGGGTTAGGCTCCTACAATGAGCAGGTCTTC; cdr3_aa: CSAEGLGSYNEQVF
d_call: TRBD2; v_call: TRBV20-1; clone_size: NA; cdr3_length: 14; j_call: TRBJ2-2; cdr3_nt: TGCAGTGCTAAGAGCGGGGGTAGGGCCGGGGAGCTGTTTTTT; cdr3_aa: CSAKSGGRAGELFF
d_call: TRBD2; v_call: TRBV20-1; clone_size: many; cdr3_length: 16; j_call: TRBJ2-7; cdr3_nt: TGCAGTGCTAGAGGGCTAGCGGGGGGGTACGGTTACGAGCAGTACTTC; cdr3_aa: CSARGLAGGYGYEQYF
d_call: TRBD1; v_call: TRBV7-2; clone_size: few; cdr3_length: 17; j_call: TRBJ2-5; cdr3_nt: TGTGCCAGCAGCACCCGACAGGGGGCCATTATACAAGAGACCCAGTACTTC; cdr3_aa: CASSTRQGAIIQETQYF
d_call: NA; v_call: TRBV20-1; clone_size: NA; cdr3_length: 13; j_call: TRBJ1-5; cdr3_nt: TGCAGTGCTAGAGAACCCCGGGGTCAGCCCCAGCATTTT; cdr3_aa: CSAREPRGQPQHF
d_call: NA; v_call: TRBV27; clone_size: many; cdr3_length: 15; j_call: TRBJ1-6; cdr3_nt: TGTGCCAGCAGTTTGGAGGGTTACTATAATTCACCCCTCCACTTT; cdr3_aa: CASSLEGYYNSPLHF
d_call: NA; v_call: TRBV20-1; clone_size: NA; cdr3_length: 14; j_call: TRBJ1-1; cdr3_nt: TGCAGTGCTAGAGATTTATGGCGATACACTGAAGCTTTCTTT; cdr3_aa: CSARDLWRYTEAFF
d_call: NA; v_call: TRBV7-2; clone_size: few; cdr3_length: 16; j_call: TRBJ1-2; cdr3_nt: TGTGCCAGCAGTTACCCCGATGACAGTCCTAACTATGGCTACACCTTC; cdr3_aa: CASSYPDDSPNYGYTF
d_call: TRBD2; v_call: TRBV20-1; clone_size: few; cdr3_length: 20; j_call: TRBJ2-3; cdr3_nt: TGCAGTGCTAAGGGTCCCATGACTAGCGGGGGGCCGGTAAGCACAGATACGCAGTATTTT; cdr3_aa: CSAKGPMTSGGPVSTDTQYF
d_call: NA; v_call: TRBV18; clone_size: NA; cdr3_length: 13; j_call: TRBJ2-1; cdr3_nt: TGTGCCAGCTCACCGCAGACCCAAGAGACCCAGTTCTTC; cdr3_aa: CASSPQTQETQFF
d_call: NA; v_call: TRBV21-1; clone_size: NA; cdr3_length: 14; j_call: TRBJ1-4; cdr3_nt: TGTGCCAGCAGCAAAAAAGGACAGGGTGAAAAACTGTTTTTT; cdr3_aa: CASSKKGQGEKLFF
d_call: NA; v_call: TRBV5-1; clone_size: NA; cdr3_length: 13; j_call: TRBJ1-2; cdr3_nt: TGTGCCAGCAGCTTGGATGGGAGTGCTGGCTACACCTTC; cdr3_aa: CASSLDGSAGYTF
d_call: TRBD2; v_call: TRBV20-1; clone_size: NA; cdr3_length: 18; j_call: TRBJ2-5; cdr3_nt: TGCAGTGCTAGTCCCGGGACTAGCGGGGGAGACTTACAAGAGACCCAGTACTTC; cdr3_aa: CSASPGTSGGDLQETQYF
d_call: TRBD1; v_call: TRBV4-3; clone_size: many; cdr3_length: 15; j_call: TRBJ2-7; cdr3_nt: TGCGCCAGCAGCCAAGCGTCCGGACAGGCCTACGAGCAGTACTTC; cdr3_aa: CASSQASGQAYEQYF
d_call: TRBD2; v_call: TRBV5-1; clone_size: NA; cdr3_length: 14; j_call: TRBJ2-5; cdr3_nt: TGCGCCAGCAGCATGACTAGCATCGGGGAGACCCAGTACTTC; cdr3_aa: CASSMTSIGETQYF
d_call: TRBD2; v_call: TRBV9; clone_size: many; cdr3_length: 17; j_call: TRBJ2-3; cdr3_nt: TGTGCCAGCAGCGCAGGACTAGCGGGAATTAGCACAGATACGCAGTATTTT; cdr3_aa: CASSAGLAGISTDTQYF
d_call: TRBD1; v_call: TRBV6-5; clone_size: NA; cdr3_length: 15; j_call: TRBJ1-2; cdr3_nt: TGTGCCAGCAGTTACCGGGACAGGGGCAGCTGTGGCTACACCTTC; cdr3_aa: CASSYRDRGSCGYTF
d_call: NA; v_call: TRBV5-5; clone_size: few; cdr3_length: 13; j_call: TRBJ1-2; cdr3_nt: TGTGCCGGCAGCCCCCAGGAGGCCTATGGCTACACCTTC; cdr3_aa: CAGSPQEAYGYTF
d_call: TRBD1; v_call: TRBV20-1; clone_size: many; cdr3_length: 15; j_call: TRBJ2-1; cdr3_nt: TGCAGTGCTAGAGTTGCGACAGGGGTTATGGATGAGCAGTTCTTC; cdr3_aa: CSARVATGVMDEQFF
d_call: TRBD1; v_call: TRBV6-6; clone_size: NA; cdr3_length: 15; j_call: TRBJ1-6; cdr3_nt: TGTGCCAGCAGTTACGACGGACAGGTAAATTCACCCCTCCACTTT; cdr3_aa: CASSYDGQVNSPLHF
d_call: TRBD1; v_call: TRBV10-3; clone_size: few; cdr3_length: 18; j_call: TRBJ1-2; cdr3_nt: TGTGCCATCAGTGATGCCCTTTCAACAGGGGGAGCTGGGTATGGCTACACCTTC; cdr3_aa: CAISDALSTGGAGYGYTF
d_call: NA; v_call: TRBV19; clone_size: few; cdr3_length: 14; j_call: TRBJ2-1; cdr3_nt: TGTGCCAGTAGTATAGTAACGGAGGGATGGGAGCAGTTCTTC; cdr3_aa: CASSIVTEGWEQFF
d_call: NA; v_call: TRBV6-1; clone_size: NA; cdr3_length: 16; j_call: TRBJ2-7; cdr3_nt: TGTGCCAGCAGTGTGGGGGGTGGGACCACCGCCTACGAGCAGTACTTC; cdr3_aa: CASSVGGGTTAYEQYF
d_call: TRBD2; v_call: TRBV19; clone_size: NA; cdr3_length: 14; j_call: TRBJ2-1; cdr3_nt: TGTGCCAGTAAATGGACTAGCGGCAACAATGAGCAGTTCTTC; cdr3_aa: CASKWTSGNNEQFF
d_call: NA; v_call: TRBV7-2; clone_size: NA; cdr3_length: 15; j_call: TRBJ1-5; cdr3_nt: TGTGCCAGCAGCTTCTTGGTAGGGAGCAATCAGCCCCAGCATTTT; cdr3_aa: CASSFLVGSNQPQHF
d_call: NA; v_call: TRBV29-1; clone_size: many; cdr3_length: 13; j_call: TRBJ2-4; cdr3_nt: TGCAGCGTGGAAACTAGCGCCAAAAACATTCAGTACTTC; cdr3_aa: CSVETSAKNIQYF
d_call: NA; v_call: TRBV4-3; clone_size: NA; cdr3_length: 14; j_call: TRBJ2-1; cdr3_nt: TGCGCCAGCAGCCAGCAGGGTGATGGAAATGAGCAGTTCTTC; cdr3_aa: CASSQQGDGNEQFF
d_call: TRBD1; v_call: TRBV12-3/TRBV12-4; clone_size: NA; cdr3_length: 15; j_call: TRBJ1-2; cdr3_nt: TGTGCCAGCAGTGTGACAGGGATTTTAAGCGATGGCTACACCTTC; cdr3_aa: CASSVTGILSDGYTF
d_call: NA; v_call: TRBV4-1; clone_size: many; cdr3_length: 15; j_call: TRBJ2-6; cdr3_nt: TGCGCCAGCAGCAATCTCGTCTCTGGGGCCAACGTCCTGACTTTC; cdr3_aa: CASSNLVSGANVLTF
d_call: NA; v_call: TRBV4-1; clone_size: few; cdr3_length: 19; j_call: TRBJ2-7; cdr3_nt: TGCGCCAGCAGCCAAGATTCTATTCTGCCCGGGACTGGCACCTACGAGCGGTACTTC; cdr3_aa: CASSQDSILPGTGTYERYF
d_call: NA; v_call: TRBV28; clone_size: NA; cdr3_length: 16; j_call: TRBJ2-4; cdr3_nt: TGTGCCAGCAGTTCCCGCCTTGCATTCGGCCAAAACAAGCAGTACTTC; cdr3_aa: CASSSRLAFGQNKQYF
d_call: NA; v_call: TRBV7-8; clone_size: few; cdr3_length: 14; j_call: TRBJ2-1; cdr3_nt: TGTGCCAGCAGCTTAAAAGAGACAGCCAATGAGCAGTTCTTC; cdr3_aa: CASSLKETANEQFF
d_call: NA; v_call: TRBV27; clone_size: few; cdr3_length: 13; j_call: TRBJ2-6; cdr3_nt: TGTGCCAGCAGGAACCCTGGGGCCAACGTCCTGACTTTC; cdr3_aa: CASRNPGANVLTF
d_call: NA; v_call: TRBV7-8; clone_size: many; cdr3_length: 18; j_call: TRBJ1-6; cdr3_nt: TGTGCCAGCAGCTTTAGAGTCCCGGAACAGGGAAATAATTCACCCCTCCACTTT; cdr3_aa: CASSFRVPEQGNNSPLHF
d_call: TRBD1; v_call: TRBV7-2; clone_size: NA; cdr3_length: 13; j_call: TRBJ1-2; cdr3_nt: TGTGCCAGCAACCCCGGGACAGGGTATGGCTACACCTTC; cdr3_aa: CASNPGTGYGYTF
d_call: NA; v_call: TRBV24-1; clone_size: few; cdr3_length: 16; j_call: TRBJ2-5; cdr3_nt: TGTGCCACCAGTGATTGGAGGGCGGGGGCCGGAGAGACCCAGTACTTC; cdr3_aa: CATSDWRAGAGETQYF
d_call: NA; v_call: TRBV7-9; clone_size: once; cdr3_length: 13; j_call: TRBJ2-3; cdr3_nt: TGTGCCAGCAGCTCCCGGAAGGCAGATACGCAGTATTTT; cdr3_aa: CASSSRKADTQYF
d_call: NA; v_call: TRBV18; clone_size: many; cdr3_length: 14; j_call: TRBJ2-5; cdr3_nt: TGTGCCAGCTCACCCCTCCAAGCAGTGGAGACCCAGTACTTC; cdr3_aa: CASSPLQAVETQYF
d_call: TRBD2; v_call: TRBV6-2/TRBV6-3; clone_size: NA; cdr3_length: 17; j_call: TRBJ2-1; cdr3_nt: TGTGCCAGCAGTAACCCGATTAGCGGGGGGGCCGAGAATGAGCAGTTCTTC; cdr3_aa: CASSNPISGGAENEQFF
d_call: NA; v_call: TRBV3-1; clone_size: many; cdr3_length: 16; j_call: TRBJ2-7; cdr3_nt: TGTGCCAGCAGCCCCGATGGGCGGTATAACAACTACGAGCAGTACTTC; cdr3_aa: CASSPDGRYNNYEQYF
d_call: TRBD1; v_call: TRBV5-8; clone_size: many; cdr3_length: 15; j_call: TRBJ2-1; cdr3_nt: TGTGCCAGCATCAATCAGGGGGCCTTTTACAATGAGCAGTTCTTC; cdr3_aa: CASINQGAFYNEQFF
d_call: NA; v_call: TRBV12-3/TRBV12-4; clone_size: NA; cdr3_length: 15; j_call: TRBJ2-3; cdr3_nt: TGTGCCAGCAGTTTAAGTGCGTCGTGGGCAGATACGCAGTATTTT; cdr3_aa: CASSLSASWADTQYF
d_call: NA; v_call: TRBV29-1; clone_size: many; cdr3_length: 10; j_call: TRBJ1-1; cdr3_nt: TGCAGCGACAGGGACACTGAAGCTTTCTTT; cdr3_aa: CSDRDTEAFF
d_call: NA; v_call: TRBV5-1; clone_size: few; cdr3_length: 16; j_call: TRBJ1-6; cdr3_nt: TGCGCCAGCAGCATAGACCCCGGAGATTCTTTAGACACCCTCCACTTT; cdr3_aa: CASSIDPGDSLDTLHF
d_call: TRBD2; v_call: TRBV5-1; clone_size: few; cdr3_length: 19; j_call: TRBJ2-4; cdr3_nt: TGCGCCAGCAGCTTGTTTCCTAGCGGGGACCCTATAGCCAAAAACATTCAGTACTTC; cdr3_aa: CASSLFPSGDPIAKNIQYF
d_call: NA; v_call: TRBV3-1; clone_size: few; cdr3_length: 14; j_call: TRBJ1-2; cdr3_nt: TGTGCCAGCAGCCAAGATTTGAGGGACTATGGCTACACCTTC; cdr3_aa: CASSQDLRDYGYTF
d_call: NA; v_call: TRBV20-1; clone_size: NA; cdr3_length: 12; j_call: TRBJ2-7; cdr3_nt: TGCGGTGCCACAGGGTTTGTTTACGAGCAGTACTTC; cdr3_aa: CGATGFVYEQYF